Presented here are 13 T cell receptor beta chains from one specimen sequenced in a study of tumor and adjacent non-tumor tissue in lung cancer. A modified ARM-PCR protocol with three rounds of nested PCR amplified TCRbeta. Each CDR3 protein is one row after TCRdb ran MiXCR on the multiplex PCR reads. Here the sample spans approximately 86,000 distinct CDR3 sequences, 72% being singletons. No cell sorting was done before RNA was extracted from the tissue. The specimen sequenced was lung tumor tissue. These receptors all stem from a woman aged 40-49 years with non-small cell lung cancer.

In the case of this clonotype: Lacking the conserved final phenylalanine or tryptophan, this CDR3 likely reflects a read error. The chain joins TRBV4-2 to TRBJ2-7; 7 bases match TRBD1. Germline CDR1 reads LGHNA; CDR2 reads YNFKEQ. The CDR3 sequence is 15 residues long. The CDR3 spells CASNQGRDSLYEQYL. As DNA, the CDR3 is TGTGCCAGCAACCAAGGCCGGGACAGCCTCTATGAGCAGTACTTA.

This chain joins TRBV7-3 and TRBJ2-1; TRBD1 aligns across 11 bases. J lost 10 bases, V lost 3 bases, and 5 bases had no gene match. This CDR3 spans 14 amino acids. Germline lookup yields CDR1 SGHTA and CDR2 FQGTGA. The chain's CDR3 is CASSLGTGGLEQFF. Here the CDR3 DNA reads TGTGCCAGCAGCTTGGGGACAGGGGGACTCGAGCAGTTCTTC.

This clonotype was recorded only once. Its ends do not fully match the called genes, so a read error is possible. The chain has TRBV11-2 and TRBJ2-1, with 7 bases fitting TRBD2. CDR1 is SGHAT and CDR2 is FQNNGV in the germline V gene. This CDR3 has 18 residues. This chain's CDR3 is CAGSARIVTSGGLREQFF. Written as DNA, the CDR3 is TGTGCCGGCAGCGCGCGCATCGTAACTAGTGGGGGACTAAGGGAGCAGTTCTTC.

As to this clonotype: Being one base from a much bigger clone, this may be a read error. The chain employs TRBV28 and TRBJ2-3; 12 nucleotides line up with TRBD2. V lost 5 bases to trimming and J lost 5 bases; unmatched junction nucleotides: 5. Looked up from germline, CDR1 is MDHEN and CDR2 is SYDVKM. The CDR3 spans 15 residues. The CDR3 region has the DNA TGTGCCAGCAGTCCAGAGACTAGCGGGAGAGATACGCAGTATTTT. It specifies CASSPETSGRDTQYF.

This clonotype was recorded once. This could be a read error, since a much larger clone is one nucleotide away. The chain links TRBV5-1 to TRBJ2-5; TRBD1 is a possible D gene (5 bases). Germline V gives CDR1 SGHRS, CDR2 YFSETQ. The CDR3 has 16 amino acids. The CDR3 DNA reads TGCGTCAGCAGCTTGAGGCCGGTGGGGCCCCAAGAGACCCAGTACTTC. Its protein is CVSSLRPVGPQETQYF.

The gene calls are TRBV6-5 and TRBJ2-3; TRBD1 is a possible D gene (6 bases). This CDR3 is 15 amino acids long. The V end lost 0 bases, the J end lost 4 bases, and 11 bases lay between the germline ends. CDR1 and CDR2 (germline): MNHEY, SVGAGI. The CDR3 region is CASSYSRAGADTQYF. CDR3 DNA sequence: TGTGCCAGCAGTTACTCCCGAGCAGGGGCAGATACGCAGTATTTT.

This chain links TRBV29-1 with TRBJ2-1; the D gene is possibly TRBD2 (5 bases). The CDR3 is 14 residues long. Trimming left V 6 bases short and J 4 bases short, with 16 bases between. The germline V gene encodes CDR1 SQVTM and CDR2 ANQGSEA. The CDR3 spells CSVTKSFSYNEQFF. CDR3 DNA: TGCAGCGTGACTAAGAGTTTTTCTTACAATGAGCAGTTCTTC.

The rearrangement uses TRBV7-9 and TRBJ1-6, with D hard to call. CDR1 and CDR2 from the germline V gene are SEHNR and FQNEAQ (reference sequence). V lost 2 bases and J lost 4, with 6 bases in between. CDR3 length equals 14 residues. The CDR3 bases are TGTGCCAGCAGCTTAACGGGGTATAATTCACCCCTCCACTTT. Protein product: CASSLTGYNSPLHF.

Details on this clonotype: This may be a read error: a much more frequent sequence differs by one nucleotide. The chain has TRBV28 and TRBJ1-2; 8 bases are a match to TRBD1. The CDR3 runs 14 residues. Germline V gene data show CDR1 as MDHEN and CDR2 as SYDVKM. In DNA form, the CDR3 reads TGTGCCAGCAGTCACCAGGGGGCTAACTATGACTACACCTTC. It encodes CASSHQGANYDYTF.

About this clonotype: Since the CDR3 does not end with the conserved phenylalanine or tryptophan, this likely comes from a read error. No DNA is shown, since the ends of the CDR3 on it are uncertain; the CDR3 is the one TCRdb lists. V gene TRBV11-2 combines with J gene TRBJ2-1; the table's D call TRBD1 went unverified against the DNA. Both ends counted, the CDR3 spans 15 residues. Germline CDR1 SGHAT, CDR2 FQNNGV. CDR3 residues: CASSLGGTGYNEQLS.

For this clonotype: Given a much more abundant clone one base away, this may be a read error. This chain joins TRBV7-9 and TRBJ1-5; D is uncertain. Per the germline V gene, CDR1 is SEHNR and CDR2 is FQNEAQ (reference sequence). The CDR3 runs 13 residues. V was trimmed by 2 bases and J by 6 bases, leaving 8 bases between them. The CDR3 nucleotides read TGTGCCAGCAGCTTATATCTCTCTCAGCCCCAGCATTTT. It is translated as CASSLYLSQPQHF.

This chain connects TRBV4-1 to TRBJ2-5; possible D gene TRBD1, 6 bases. Trimming took 1 base from V and 4 from J, leaving 16 bases between them. Germline V gene sequence: CDR1 MGHRA, CDR2 YSYEKL. The CDR3 covers 16 residues. The CDR3 here is CASSQAHVGAGETQYF. The DNA of the CDR3 is TGCGCCAGCAGCCAAGCCCATGTGGGGGCGGGAGAGACCCAGTACTTC.

Of note for this clonotype: This may arise from a read error, as a much more abundant clone is one base away. CDR3 amino acids: CASSELLLGAILSEAFF. Written as DNA, the CDR3 is TGTGCCAGCAGTGAACTGCTCTTAGGGGCTATTTTAAGTGAAGCTTTCTTT. This chain uses TRBV2 with TRBJ1-1, with D possibly matching TRBD1 (5 bases). Trimming left V 2 bases short and J 7 bases short, with 23 bases between. The CDR3 spans 17 residues. CDR1 and CDR2 (germline): SNHLY, FYNNEI.